This paragraph reports one T cell receptor (beta chain). Germline-derived CDR1 and CDR2 are MNHEY and SMNVEV (reference sequence). The CDR3 totals 16 residues. Trimming cost V 6 bases and J 0 bases; bases outside gene matches: 6. This sample stems from a study of blood T cell repertoires in COVID-19. Assay: immunoSEQ multiplex PCR; the TCRdb copy retains only in-frame clones and omits some. The sample comprises about 140,000 clones, 82% of which are singletons, and less than 4.5% rests with the top ten. This chain uses TRBV27 with TRBJ2-1; 9 bases agree with TRBD2. Sequencing was carried out using peripheral blood. The origin of this receptor is a woman older than 75 with acute or convalescent COVID-19. CDR3 DNA sequence: TGTGCCAGCAGACGACTAGCGGTTAGCTCCTACAATGAGCAGTTCTTC. Translation: CASRRLAVSSYNEQFF.